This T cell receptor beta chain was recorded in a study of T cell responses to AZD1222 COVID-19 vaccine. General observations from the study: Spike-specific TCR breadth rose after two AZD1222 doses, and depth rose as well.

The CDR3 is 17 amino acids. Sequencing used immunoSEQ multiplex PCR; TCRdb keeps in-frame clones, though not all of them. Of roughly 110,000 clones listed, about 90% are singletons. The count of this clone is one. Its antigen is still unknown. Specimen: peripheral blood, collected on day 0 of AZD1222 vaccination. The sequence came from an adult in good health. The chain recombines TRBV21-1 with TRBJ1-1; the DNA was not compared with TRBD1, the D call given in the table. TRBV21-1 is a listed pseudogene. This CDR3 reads CASSKGGKGAPNTEAFF. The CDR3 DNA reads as TGTGCCAGCAGCAAAGGAGGGAAGGGGGCGCCGAACACTGAAGCTTTCTTT.